This T cell receptor beta chain was sequenced for a study of beta chain features in type 1 diabetes. Study results and limitations: PCR might pick shorter templates more often, in the same way for patients and controls. The question of HLA type influencing TCRB rearrangement was one that remained unresolved here.

A single heparinised blood sample, averaging about 120 mL, was obtained per donor. Sorting with CD45RO/CCR7/CD25/CD127/CD95/CD27 yielded naive, central memory, regulatory and stem-like memory CD4+ cells. J gave up 10 bases and V 2 bases, and 13 bases lay outside the gene matches. Germline V lookup: CDR1 MGHRA, CDR2 YSYEKL. The CDR3 totals 16 residues. Expressed TCRB transcripts were sequenced after all isolated RNA was converted to cDNA. The method was immunoSEQ multiplex PCR; TCRdb's version includes in-frame clones alone and lacks a portion of them. Here the sample spans about 350,000 clones, around 20% being singletons. In the case of this clone: The antigen is unknown.

J is TRBJ1-4 and V is TRBV4-1; 7 bases fit TRBD1. Sample: naive CD4+ T cells from blood. The clonotype comes from a young woman in good health. CDR3 sequence reads: CASSQYTGTALGKLFF. The CDR3 DNA is TGCGCCAGCAGCCAATATACCGGGACAGCCCTGGGAAAACTGTTTTTT.